Described below is a single TCR beta chain sequence and its context. One end of the junction does not line up with germline, which may come from a read error. These data come from a study of technical replicates of blood from several donors. TCRdb keeps only in-frame clones here, not all; method: immunoSEQ multiplex PCR. Of tens of thousands of clones listed, 95% to 96% are singletons. Germline V gene sequence: CDR1 SGHTA, CDR2 FQGTGA. This CDR3 has 14 residues. This chain links TRBV7-3 with TRBJ2-5; no clear D gene. The receptor's source is a human donor in good health. The specimen sequenced was T cells isolated from PBMCs. CDR3 coding DNA: TGTGCCAGCAGCTTAACTAGCAGTCAAGGGACCCAGTACTTC. As protein: CASSLTSSQGTQYF.